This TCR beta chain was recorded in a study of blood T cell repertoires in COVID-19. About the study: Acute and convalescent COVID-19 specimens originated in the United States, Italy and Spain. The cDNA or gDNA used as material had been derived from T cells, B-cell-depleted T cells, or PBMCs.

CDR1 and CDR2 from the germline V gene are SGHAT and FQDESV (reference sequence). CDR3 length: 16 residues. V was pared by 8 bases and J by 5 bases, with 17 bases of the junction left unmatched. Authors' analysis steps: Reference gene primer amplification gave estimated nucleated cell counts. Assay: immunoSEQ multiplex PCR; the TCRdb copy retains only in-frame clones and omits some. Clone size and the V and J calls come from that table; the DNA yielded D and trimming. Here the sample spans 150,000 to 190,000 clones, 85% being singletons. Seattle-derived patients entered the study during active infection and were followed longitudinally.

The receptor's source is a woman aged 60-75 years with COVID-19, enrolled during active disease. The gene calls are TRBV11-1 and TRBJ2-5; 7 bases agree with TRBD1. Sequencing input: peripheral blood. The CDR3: CASRSRVQGGSETQYF. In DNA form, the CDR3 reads TGTGCCAGCCGGTCTAGGGTTCAAGGGGGCTCGGAGACCCAGTACTTC.